This TCR beta chain is from a study of T-cell memory formation after mild COVID-19. Broader study findings: Contracting CD8+ clones were enriched in EMRA, CD4+ mainly in CM and EM.

This clonotype was counted between two and nine times. Its specificity is unknown. Using its own MiXCR run on the 5' RACE reads, TCRdb lists one record per CDR3 protein. The top ten hold about 8.1% of the sample, which has some 600,000 distinct CDR3 sequences, roughly 17% seen once. V was trimmed by 0 bases and J by 1 base, leaving 11 bases between them. The CDR3 length is 16 residues. Germline loops: CDR1 MNHEY, CDR2 SVGAGI. Sequenced sample: PBMCs or a T cell subset sorted from them (not recorded which). The source is an adult woman who had mild COVID-19 (a few samples of this study predate the infection). Cell type and time point are not known. This chain uses TRBV6-5 with TRBJ2-3, with a tentative D call TRBD2 (6 bases). CDR3 DNA: TGTGCCAGCAGTTACTCGATGGGAGGAGGCACAGATACGCAGTATTTT. It translates to CASSYSMGGGTDTQYF.